This is a list of T cell receptor beta chains from one sample in a study of beta chain features in type 1 diabetes. Produced via immunoSEQ multiplex PCR; TCRdb's table is partial and in-frame only. The sample carries approximately 160,000 clones, around 8% recorded once. The sample comprised central memory CD4+ T cells from blood. These receptors all stem from a young man in good health. Each CDR3 is given with its conserved first and last residue. The D gene is left open where the match is weak. Rows may omit the clone size; those that give it use once, few, many or a size class.

d_call | j_call | v_call | clone_size | cdr3_aa | cdr3_nt
TRBD1 | TRBJ1-1 | TRBV19 | once | CATMRGLNTEAFF | TGTGCCACTATGAGGGGGCTGAACACTGAAGCTTTCTTT
TRBD2 | TRBJ2-5 | TRBV30 | few | CAAVGSGRSETQYF | TGTGCCGCGGTTGGTAGCGGGAGGTCAGAGACCCAGTACTTC
- | TRBJ2-2 | TRBV5-1 | many | CASSPGSTNTGELFF | TGCGCCAGCAGCCCGGGATCTACGAACACCGGGGAGCTGTTTTTT
- | TRBJ2-3 | TRBV2 | - | CATATDLSTDTQYF | TGTGCCACCGCGACAGACCTTAGCACAGATACGCAGTATTTT
- | TRBJ2-6 | TRBV15 | many | CATSRQLAVSGANVLTF | TGTGCCACCAGCAGGCAACTAGCAGTCTCTGGGGCCAACGTCCTGACTTTC
TRBD1 | TRBJ1-1 | TRBV5-6 | - | CASSSNIRGRTEAFF | TGTGCCAGCAGCTCGAATATCAGGGGGCGGACTGAAGCTTTCTTT
TRBD2 | TRBJ2-7 | TRBV6-6 | - | CASQTSGTWEQYF | TGTGCCAGCCAGACTAGCGGGACATGGGAGCAGTACTTC
TRBD1 | TRBJ2-7 | TRBV7-8 | few | CASKTGTGAYEQYF | TGTGCCAGCAAAACCGGGACAGGAGCCTACGAGCAGTACTTC
TRBD1 | TRBJ1-1 | TRBV29-1 | - | CSGRRAGGSTEAFF | TGCAGCGGCAGACGGGCAGGGGGGTCCACTGAAGCTTTCTTT
TRBD1 | TRBJ2-6 | TRBV28 | many | CASSGTANSGANVLTF | TGTGCCAGTTCCGGGACAGCAAACTCTGGGGCCAACGTCCTGACTTTC
- | TRBJ1-2 | TRBV7-2 | few | CASSEGVANYGYTF | TGTGCCAGCAGCGAGGGGGTAGCTAACTATGGCTACACCTTC
- | TRBJ2-3 | TRBV7-2 | few | CASSLRGSTDTQYF | TGTGCCAGCAGCCTTCGGGGTAGCACAGATACGCAGTATTTT
TRBD1 | TRBJ1-2 | TRBV5-6 | - | CASSLTGTGIYGYTF | TGTGCCAGCAGCCTAACCGGGACAGGTATCTATGGCTACACCTTC
- | TRBJ2-7 | TRBV7-2 | few | CASSPSTYEQYF | TGTGCCAGCAGCCCGAGCACCTACGAGCAGTACTTC
TRBD2 | TRBJ2-7 | TRBV5-4 | - | CASSRIREAYEQYF | TGTGCCAGCAGCAGGATACGGGAGGCCTACGAGCAGTACTTC
TRBD2 | TRBJ2-3 | TRBV6-6 | - | CASSYSSGLGADTQYF | TGTGCCAGCAGTTACTCTTCCGGACTAGGGGCAGATACGCAGTATTTT
- | TRBJ1-5 | TRBV7-2 | - | CASSFVSGQPQHF | TGTGCCAGCAGCTTCGTTTCCGGTCAGCCCCAGCATTTT
- | TRBJ2-5 | TRBV27 | - | CASSGGLRRGQETQYF | TGTGCCAGCAGTGGAGGGTTGCGGAGGGGCCAAGAGACCCAGTACTTC
- | TRBJ1-2 | TRBV28 | many | CASDGWQNYGYTF | TGTGCCAGTGACGGGTGGCAAAACTATGGCTACACCTTC
- | TRBJ2-3 | TRBV9 | many | CASSVVTTDTQYF | TGTGCCAGCAGCGTAGTAACAACAGATACGCAGTATTTT
- | TRBJ1-1 | TRBV10-3 | few | CAISDRGMNTEAFF | TGTGCCATCAGTGACCGGGGAATGAACACTGAAGCTTTCTTT
TRBD2 | TRBJ2-7 | TRBV4-2 | many | CASSQARTSRYEQYF | TGTGCCAGCAGCCAGGCCCGGACTAGCCGCTACGAGCAGTACTTC
- | TRBJ2-5 | TRBV7-3 | few | CASSLRAQRMETQYF | TGTGCCAGCAGCTTAAGGGCCCAAAGAATGGAGACCCAGTACTTC
TRBD2 | TRBJ2-2 | TRBV5-4 | - | CASSFGTSGATGELFF | TGTGCCAGCAGCTTCGGAACTAGCGGGGCCACCGGGGAGCTGTTTTTT